Shown below are 18 T cell receptor beta chains from a single sample sequenced in a study of blood T cell repertoires in COVID-19. Data came from immunoSEQ multiplex PCR; TCRdb stores just in-frame clones and leaves some out. This table holds about 230,000 clones, almost 90% found once. Specimen: peripheral blood. These receptors all come from an older woman with acute or convalescent COVID-19.

Only one count was recorded for this clone. The gene calls are TRBV5-1 and TRBJ2-5, with no clear D. Trimming shortened V by 3 bases and J by 4 bases, and 7 bases separated the two germline ends. Germline CDR1 SGHRS, CDR2 YFSETQ. This CDR3 has 12 residues. CDR3 residues: CASSSAGETQYF. For the CDR3, the DNA is TGCGCCAGCAGCTCTGCCGGAGAGACCCAGTACTTC. The whole variable domain, filled in from reference TRBV5-1 and TRBJ2-5, reads KAGVTQTPRYLIKTRGQQVTLSCSPISGHRSVSWYQQTPGQGLQFLFEYFSETQRNKGNFPGRFSGRQFSNSRSEMNVSTLELGDSALYLCASSSAGETQYFGPGTRLLVL.

This rearrangement joins TRBV5-4 to TRBJ1-1; 7 nucleotides match TRBD1. With 1 base clipped from V and 4 bases from J, the junction kept 4 bases outside the gene matches. Germline CDR1 is SGHNT and CDR2 is YYREEE (reference sequence). This CDR3 region has 14 residues. The CDR3 nucleotides read TGTGCCAGCAGCTTGCAGGGGGTTGCCACTGAAGCTTTCTTT. Translated, it gives CASSLQGVATEAFF. Drawing the rest from reference TRBV5-4 and TRBJ1-1, the complete variable domain is ETGVTQSPTHLIKTRGQQVTLRCSSQSGHNTVSWYQQALGQGPQFIFQYYREEENGRGNFPPRFSGLQFPNYSSELNVNALELDDSALYLCASSLQGVATEAFFGQGTRLTVV.

The chain couples TRBV3-1 (or the pseudogene TRBV3-2) to TRBJ2-2; TRBD1 matches at 10 bases. CDR3 length: 16 amino acids. The germline CDR1 and CDR2 sequences are LGHDT and YNNKEL (reference sequence). V was pared by 6 bases and J by 6 bases, with 10 bases of the junction left unmatched. The CDR3 sequence is CASRQFRTGGSGELFF. The CDR3, as DNA: TGTGCCAGCAGGCAATTCAGGACAGGGGGGTCCGGGGAGCTGTTTTTT.

The chain has TRBV6-5 and TRBJ1-4; 9 bases map to TRBD1. V dropped 8 bases and J dropped 7; count of bases not matched to a gene: 8. The CDR3 spans 14 residues. CDR1 is MNHEY, CDR2 SVGAGI, per germline. CDR3 bases: TGTGCCAGCGGAAACAGGGGGCGACCTGAAAAACTGTTTTTT. Translation: CASGNRGRPEKLFF.

The V and J genes are TRBV19 and TRBJ2-7; 7 nucleotides align to TRBD2. There are 15 residues in the CDR3. Unmatched junction bases numbered 7, after V lost 4 bases and J lost 1 base. Germline-derived CDR1 and CDR2 are LNHDA and SQIVND (reference sequence). The CDR3 sequence is CASSTQASGSYEQYF. The DNA for the CDR3 is TGTGCCAGTAGTACCCAGGCTAGCGGATCCTACGAGCAGTACTTC.

J is TRBJ1-2 and V is TRBV21-1; the table's D call TRBD1 went unverified against the DNA. TRBV21-1 represents a pseudogene. The CDR3 length is 12 residues. The CDR3 is CASSTRQNGYTF. The CDR3 coding sequence is TGTGCCAGCAGCACCCGACAGAATGGCTACACCTTC.

The V and J genes are TRBV18 and TRBJ1-1, with a tentative D call TRBD1 (5 bases). Trimming pared 3 bases from V and 3 bases from J, leaving 11 bases between. The CDR3 length is 14 residues. Per germline, CDR1 KGHSH and CDR2 LQKENI. In nucleotides, the CDR3 is TGTGCCAGCTCACCTCGACAGTCGGACACTGAAGCTTTCTTT. This gives the protein CASSPRQSDTEAFF. Based on the CDR3 plus reference TRBV18 and TRBJ1-1, the full variable domain is NAGVMQNPRHLVRRRGQEARLRCSPMKGHSHVYWYRQLPEEGLKFMVYLQKENIIDESGMPKERFSAEFPKEGPSILRIQQVVRGDSAAYFCASSPRQSDTEAFFGQGTRLTVV.

The chain recombines TRBV3-1 (or the pseudogene TRBV3-2) with TRBJ1-1; TRBD1 agrees at 9 bases. Looked up from germline, CDR1 is LGHDT and CDR2 is YNNKEL (reference sequence). J was trimmed by 0 bases and V by 2 bases; bases with no gene match: 1. This CDR3 contains 15 residues. In DNA form, the CDR3 reads TGTGCCAGCAGCCAAAGGGACAGGGTGAACACTGAAGCTTTCTTT. It is translated as CASSQRDRVNTEAFF.

The chain employs TRBV6-6 and TRBJ2-7; 8 nucleotides align to TRBD1. The CDR3 is made up of 16 amino acids. The junction had 10 bases not matched to a gene; V was cut back by 6 bases and J by 0 bases. The germline CDR1 and CDR2 sequences are MNHNY and SVGAGI (reference sequence). CDR3 DNA: TGTGCCAGCAGCCCCGTACAGGGGGGCACCTCCTACGAGCAGTACTTC. Its translation is CASSPVQGGTSYEQYF.

The chain has TRBV7-3 and TRBJ2-5; D possibly corresponds to TRBD2 (5 bases). The CDR3 length is 13 residues. Germline CDR1 and CDR2: SGHTA and FQGTGA. V dropped 4 bases and J dropped 5 bases, with 11 bases sitting between them. CDR3 in DNA: TGTGCCAGCAGCTCCACTAGAGTGGAGACCCAGTACTTC. Residues: CASSSTRVETQYF.

The chain recombines TRBV19 with TRBJ1-4; no clear D gene. Germline V gene data show CDR1 as LNHDA and CDR2 as SQIVND (reference sequence). CDR3 length: 13 amino acids. Deletions cut 5 bases from V and 4 bases from J, with 8 bases between. For the CDR3, the DNA is TGTGCCAGTAGTGGCGGACTTAATGAAAAACTGTTTTTT. Translated: CASSGGLNEKLFF.

The rearrangement uses TRBV3-1 (or the pseudogene TRBV3-2) and TRBJ1-4; possibly TRBD1 for D (5 bases). CDR1 and CDR2 from the germline V gene are LGHDT and YNNKEL (reference sequence). Between the trimmed V and J ends, which lost 1 base and 6 bases, there was a span of 9 bases. The length of the CDR3 is 14 residues. The CDR3 DNA follows: TGTGCCAGCAGCCAAGTTCAGGGTGATGAAAAACTGTTTTTT. This codes for CASSQVQGDEKLFF.

CDR3 sequence (DNA): TGTGCCACCAGCCGCGGGACTAGCGGTCTTGCGGGGGCCCAGTACTTC. Translating it yields CATSRGTSGLAGAQYF. The rearrangement links TRBV15 to TRBJ2-5; 11 nucleotides line up with TRBD2. CDR1 LNHNV and CDR2 YYDKDF come from the germline V gene (reference sequence). V was clipped by 5 bases and J by 9 bases; unmatched bases: 14. CDR3 length: 16 residues.

The chain carries TRBV30 and TRBJ1-1; unclear D gene. Germline V CDR1 and CDR2: GTSNPN, SVGIG (reference sequence). Trimming stripped 7 bases from V and 1 base from J, with 7 bases between. This CDR3 is built from 11 residues. The CDR3 loop is CALQKNTEAFF. The CDR3 bases are TGTGCCTTACAGAAGAACACTGAAGCTTTCTTT.

Only one count was recorded for this clone. This sequence joins TRBV7-9 and TRBJ1-2; no clear D gene. CDR1 is SEHNR, CDR2 FQNEAQ, per germline (reference sequence). V was clipped by 5 bases and J by 10 bases, with 20 bases between them. The CDR3 totals 14 residues. CDR3 bases: TGTGCCAGCAGCAATCCAAACGCGGATTTCGACTACACCTTC. This codes for CASSNPNADFDYTF.

The V gene is TRBV19, the J gene TRBJ2-6; 8 positions match TRBD2. Germline-derived CDR1 and CDR2 are LNHDA and SQIVND (reference sequence). Trimming at V came to 5 bases and at J to 0 bases, leaving 3 bases not matched to a gene. There are 16 residues in the CDR3. CDR3: CASSSGTSSGANVLTF. Here the CDR3 DNA reads TGTGCCAGTAGTTCAGGGACTAGCTCTGGGGCCAACGTCCTGACTTTC.

The rearrangement links TRBV5-5 to TRBJ2-7, with D perhaps TRBD1 (5 bases). Trimming shortened V by 1 base and J by 0 bases, and 17 bases separated the two germline ends. CDR3 size: 17 residues. Germline CDR1 reads SGHKS; CDR2 reads YYEKEE (reference sequence). This CDR3 reads CASSLNSPGRSSYEQYF. The CDR3 coding sequence is TGTGCCAGCAGCTTGAATTCTCCAGGGCGTTCCTCCTACGAGCAGTACTTC.

This sequence joins TRBV6-4 and TRBJ1-2, with 9 nucleotides matching TRBD1. The CDR3 covers 18 residues. The germline V gene has CDR1 MRHNA and CDR2 SNTAGT. The J segment lost 5 bases and the V segment lost 4 bases, leaving 17 bases of the junction unmatched. The DNA of the CDR3 is TGTGCCAGCAGTGCGAGTCCGGGACAGGGAAGACTTCTTTATGGCTACACCTTC. Protein: CASSASPGQGRLLYGYTF.